These 21 T cell receptor beta chains were all obtained from the same sample, sequenced in a study of T-cell reconstitution after alpha-beta-depleted transplantation in children. Construction of the TCRbeta library involved unique molecular identifiers. TCRdb fed the PCR reads into MiXCR, producing one record per CDR3 protein. The sample lists more than 250,000 distinct CDR3 sequences; about a tenth were seen once. The source was PBMCs from the stem cell graft donor, collected from the stem cell graft. Source of these receptors: a human donor who donated a stem cell graft to a child with SCID.

This clonotype was seen at least ten times. This chain uses TRBV7-9 with TRBJ1-4; D gene unclear. Germline V gene lookup returns CDR1 SEHNR and CDR2 FQNEAQ (reference sequence). This CDR3 has 12 residues. Trimming cost V 4 bases and J 7 bases, with 7 bases left between them. The CDR3 is CASSSALEKLFF. In nucleotides, the CDR3 is TGTGCCAGCAGCTCAGCCCTTGAAAAACTGTTTTTT.

This clonotype was recorded at least ten times. The chain joins TRBV7-9 to TRBJ2-1; 12 bases are shared with TRBD2. V trimming: 2 bases; J trimming: 7 bases; junction bases outside the gene matches: 3. This CDR3 region has 15 residues. The germline gives CDR1 SEHNR, CDR2 FQNEAQ (reference sequence). The CDR3 loop is CASSLTLAGGNEQFF. CDR3 sequence (DNA): TGTGCCAGCAGCTTAACGCTAGCGGGGGGGAATGAGCAGTTCTTC.

This clonotype was seen a few times. The V gene is TRBV20-1, the J gene TRBJ2-3; the D is unclear. Germline-derived CDR1 and CDR2 are DFQATT and SNEGSKA (reference sequence). The V end was cut by 4 bases, the J end by 4 bases, with 6 bases between. The CDR3 runs 11 residues. As DNA, the CDR3 is TGCAGTGCTAAATCCCCAGATACGCAGTATTTT. It codes for CSAKSPDTQYF.

This clonotype has at least ten counts. The rearrangement links TRBV5-1 to TRBJ2-1; D may match TRBD1 or TRBD2 (5 bases each). This CDR3 spans 15 amino acids. V lost 2 bases and J lost 10, with 19 bases in between. Germline assignment: CDR1 SGHRS and CDR2 YFSETQ. The CDR3 spells CASSFKTGTEREQFF. CDR3 sequence (DNA): TGCGCCAGCAGCTTTAAGACCGGGACGGAGAGGGAGCAGTTCTTC.

The rearrangement uses TRBV19 and TRBJ2-7; D is perhaps TRBD1 (8 bases). Germline V gene data show CDR1 as LNHDA and CDR2 as SQIVND (reference sequence). V was pared by 5 bases and J by 3 bases, with 14 bases between. The CDR3 extends over 14 amino acids. The CDR3 reads CASSPQGGFYEQYF. The CDR3 region has the DNA TGTGCCAGTAGTCCACAGGGGGGGTTCTACGAGCAGTACTTC.

This clonotype was seen ten or more times. The chain has TRBV5-1 and TRBJ2-3; D is possibly TRBD2 (5 bases). V was pared by 3 bases and J by 1 base, with 9 bases between. Germline CDR1 SGHRS, CDR2 YFSETQ. The CDR3 runs to 14 residues. The CDR3 DNA reads TGCGCCAGCAGCTACGGACTTGGCACAGATACGCAGTATTTT. Translating it yields CASSYGLGTDTQYF.

This chain uses TRBV2 with TRBJ2-3; D could derive from TRBD1 or TRBD2 (5 bases each). Germline V lookup: CDR1 SNHLY, CDR2 FYNNEI. V was trimmed by 6 bases and J by 5 bases, leaving 12 bases between them. The CDR3 is made up of 13 amino acids. DNA for the CDR3: TGTGCCAGCAGGGGTTCTGGGGGAGATACGCAGTATTTT. As protein: CASRGSGGDTQYF. Looking up the rest from reference TRBV2 and TRBJ2-3 gives the full variable domain: EPEVTQTPSHQVTQMGQEVILRCVPISNHLYFYWYRQILGQKVEFLVSFYNNEISEKSEIFDDQFSVERPDGSNFTLKIRSTKLEDSAMYFCASRGSGGDTQYFGPGTRLTVL.

This clonotype showed up just a few times. The chain links TRBV15 to TRBJ1-5; D not resolved. Germline V gene sequence: CDR1 LNHNV, CDR2 YYDKDF (reference sequence). CDR3 length: 18 residues. V was pared by 1 base and J by 0 bases, with 16 bases between. CDR3 region: CATSRGLDRAYSNQPQHF. CDR3 nucleotide sequence: TGTGCCACCAGCAGAGGTTTGGACCGAGCTTATAGCAATCAGCCCCAGCATTTT.

V usage is TRBV2 and J usage is TRBJ2-3, with a weak D call TRBD2 (6 bases). Trimming pared 7 bases from V and 0 bases from J, leaving 14 bases between. The CDR3 consists of 15 residues. Germline V lookup: CDR1 SNHLY, CDR2 FYNNEI. Here the CDR3 reads CASKAGSDSTDTQYF. DNA for the CDR3: TGTGCCAGCAAGGCGGGATCGGACAGCACAGATACGCAGTATTTT. Together with reference TRBV2 and TRBJ2-3, the CDR3 gives the full variable domain: EPEVTQTPSHQVTQMGQEVILRCVPISNHLYFYWYRQILGQKVEFLVSFYNNEISEKSEIFDDQFSVERPDGSNFTLKIRSTKLEDSAMYFCASKAGSDSTDTQYFGPGTRLTVL.

This clonotype showed up just a few times. The chain couples TRBV10-3 to TRBJ2-1; TRBD2 is a possible D gene (5 bases). The CDR3 covers 12 residues. CDR1 and CDR2 from the germline V gene are ENHRY and SYGVKD. Trimming took 6 bases from V and 7 from J, leaving 10 bases between them. The CDR3 here is CAISTTSNEQFF. The CDR3 DNA sequence: TGTGCCATCAGCACCACTAGTAATGAGCAGTTCTTC.

The table lists this clonotype with a few counts. V is TRBV20-1 and J is TRBJ2-1, with D maybe TRBD2 (6 bases). The V end lost 0 bases, the J end lost 1 base, and 13 bases lay between the germline ends. The CDR3 runs to 16 residues. Germline-derived CDR1 and CDR2 are DFQATT and SNEGSKA (reference sequence). The CDR3 sequence is CSARDISGPSYNEQFF. In DNA form, the CDR3 reads TGCAGTGCTAGAGATATCAGCGGGCCGTCCTACAATGAGCAGTTCTTC.

J is TRBJ2-2 and V is TRBV11-1; D is possibly TRBD1 (7 bases). The CDR3 contains 16 residues. Germline assignment: CDR1 SGHAT and CDR2 FQDESV (reference sequence). The germline V and J ends were trimmed by 5 bases and 0 bases, with 13 bases remaining between them. This chain's CDR3 is CASSPAGGTNTGELFF. CDR3 nucleotide sequence: TGTGCCAGCAGCCCGGCAGGGGGGACGAACACCGGGGAGCTGTTTTTT.

This clonotype was seen many times. The chain carries TRBV25-1 and TRBJ1-5; D unclear. The CDR3 spans 14 residues. Trimming stripped 3 bases from V and 6 bases from J, with 12 bases between. From germline, CDR1 is MGHDK and CDR2 SYGVNS. Written as DNA, the CDR3 is TGTGCCAGCAGTGAGCCCGGGAGCGGTCAGCCCCAGCATTTT. This codes for CASSEPGSGQPQHF.

The chain links TRBV12-3 or TRBV12-4 to TRBJ2-1, with D perhaps given as TRBD1 or TRBD2 (5 bases each). With 7 bases removed from V and 10 bases from J, the gap between germline ends came to 17 bases. This CDR3 has 13 amino acids. CDR3 region: CASNLGVPGEQFF. The DNA for the CDR3 is TGTGCCAGCAACTTGGGGGTTCCGGGAGAGCAGTTCTTC.

The chain joins TRBV20-1 to TRBJ2-5, with D unclear. The CDR3 consists of 11 residues. Germline CDR1 DFQATT, CDR2 SNEGSKA (reference sequence). Trimming removed 6 bases at V and 3 bases at J, with 8 bases between. CDR3 in amino acids: CSAYWEETQYF. The CDR3 coding sequence is TGCAGTGCATACTGGGAAGAGACCCAGTACTTC.

Points on this clonotype: Sequence at one end of the junction differs from germline and may be a read error. This rearrangement joins TRBV5-1 to TRBJ1-5, with 9 bases lining up with TRBD1. This CDR3 is built from 15 residues. CDR1 SGHRS and CDR2 YFSETQ come from the germline V gene. The CDR3 coding sequence is TGCGCCAGCAGCGATGGGACAGGGACAGGACAGCCCCTGCATTTT. Its protein product is CASSDGTGTGQPLHF.

J is TRBJ2-7 and V is TRBV5-1; TRBD1 aligns across 7 bases. The CDR3 length is 14 residues. The V segment lost 2 bases and the J segment 3 bases; nucleotides outside the gene matches: 5. CDR1 is SGHRS and CDR2 is YFSETQ in the germline V gene. This CDR3 is CASSFDRDLYEQYF. CDR3 DNA sequence: TGCGCCAGCAGCTTCGACAGGGACCTCTACGAGCAGTACTTC.

The gene calls are TRBV5-1 and TRBJ2-1; TRBD2 agrees at 7 bases. CDR1 and CDR2 (germline): SGHRS, YFSETQ. V was pared by 4 bases and J by 3 bases, with 10 bases of the junction left unmatched. The CDR3 is made up of 16 amino acids. The CDR3 is CASSEIRDYRYNEQFF. The CDR3 DNA reads as TGCGCCAGCAGCGAAATCCGGGACTACCGCTACAATGAGCAGTTCTTC.

The chain is built from TRBV6-5 and TRBJ2-3; 7 bases fit TRBD1. Trimming cost V 2 bases and J 4 bases; bases outside gene matches: 9. Germline V gene lookup returns CDR1 MNHEY and CDR2 SVGAGI. The CDR3 sequence is 16 residues long. This chain's CDR3 is CASSYRQGWGSDTQYF. CDR3 DNA: TGTGCCAGCAGTTACCGACAGGGATGGGGCTCAGATACGCAGTATTTT.

The rearrangement joins TRBV25-1 to TRBJ2-7, with D possibly matching TRBD2 (5 bases). The CDR3 consists of 13 residues. The germline CDR1 and CDR2 sequences are MGHDK and SYGVNS. V lost 5 bases and J 1 base, leaving 9 bases between the germline ends. The DNA of the CDR3 is TGTGCCAGCAGTTTCCGGGAATCCTACGAGCAGTACTTC. It codes for CASSFRESYEQYF.

The chain is built from TRBV18 and TRBJ1-1; weak D call: TRBD1 (5 bases). Germline V CDR1 and CDR2: KGHSH, LQKENI. The CDR3 length is 15 residues. V was pared by 2 bases and J by 3 bases, with 13 bases between. The CDR3 DNA is TGTGCCAGCTCACCAAGGCCGGGACGGGACACTGAAGCTTTCTTT. Translation: CASSPRPGRDTEAFF.